Each of the 4 T cell receptor beta chains below was sequenced from the same sample in a study of T cells after yellow fever vaccination. One entry per CDR3 protein, called by TCRdb with MiXCR from the 5' RACE reads. The data contain 250,000 to 350,000 distinct CDR3 sequences, around 4.5% of them singletons. Here the sequenced sample was PBMCs, taken 15 days after the yellow fever booster vaccination. These receptors were obtained from a man aged 18 to 29 who received the YFV17D yellow fever vaccine.

This clonotype turned up a few times. The gene calls are TRBV5-1 and TRBJ2-1; no clear D gene. The CDR3 has 17 amino acids. V was cut by 4 bases and J by 9 bases, with 26 bases left in between. Germline V gene lookup returns CDR1 SGHRS and CDR2 YFSETQ. This chain's CDR3 is CASSPGVSRASTSEQFF. CDR3 nucleotide sequence: TGCGCCAGCAGCCCCGGCGTCAGTAGGGCCTCGACCAGTGAGCAGTTCTTC.

This clonotype was seen a handful of times. The chain links TRBV28 to TRBJ1-2; D is undetermined. CDR3 size: 10 residues. Germline lookup yields CDR1 MDHEN and CDR2 SYDVKM. Trimming left V 8 bases short and J 8 bases short, with 9 bases between. The CDR3 DNA follows: TGTGCCAGCGAGTTTGGGGGCTACACCTTC. Translated, it gives CASEFGGYTF.

This clonotype was seen repeatedly, ten times or more. The chain links TRBV7-9 to TRBJ2-1; D ambiguous. Germline V gene sequence: CDR1 SEHNR, CDR2 FQNEAQ (reference sequence). Trimming took off 0 bases at V and 8 bases at J, with 5 bases between the two ends. CDR3 length: 12 residues. The CDR3 coding sequence is TGTGCCAGCAGCTTAGCAAATGATGAGCAGTTCTTC. It codes for CASSLANDEQFF.

This chain uses TRBV6-5 with TRBJ1-4; a possible D gene is TRBD1 (5 bases). The V gene lost 8 bases and the J gene lost 1 base, with 11 bases spanning the gap. This CDR3 spans 14 amino acids. In germline, CDR1 is MNHEY, CDR2 SVGAGI. CDR3 bases: TGTGCCAGCGGCGGGGGGAGAACTAATGAAAAACTGTTTTTT. This encodes CASGGGRTNEKLFF.